The text below deals with one TCR beta chain. This clone has at least ten counts. Its antigen target is currently unknown. No base qualities exist here, and no much larger clone lies one base off it. This sample is drawn from a study of cytomegalovirus exposure and HLA in healthy donors (dated 2017 in TCRdb). For context, the study as a whole: In an earlier analysis of under 600 of the donors, less than 350 Gb of sequence data and 117 million unique TCR beta sequences from some 170 million T cells were reported. Typing coverage differed by locus: A, B, C, DRB1 and DQB1 were typed in about 620-630 donors, DQA1 in approximately 520, DPA1 in 600 to 610, and DPB1 in approximately 450. Donor age, sex, ethnicity and CMV serostatus were compiled together with the repertoire data. Using immunosequencing, the study profiled T cell repertoires from about 610 subjects and related those repertoires to cytomegalovirus serostatus. To predict cytomegalovirus infection status, the study combined high-throughput TCR immunosequencing, statistical association of individual TCRs with disease status, and machine learning. An early release covering just under 650 HLA-typed donors comprised about 300 gigabases of sequencing data and roughly 85 million unique TCR sequences. In the later analysis, no new phenotypic data were used to find candidate immune exposures; instead, reliance was placed on TCR beta sequences and their occurrence across donors. The study aimed to test whether signatures of past pathogen exposure could be identified by cataloging public T cell receptors. A later analysis re-analyzed previously published TCR beta repertoires from roughly 630 donors and added high-resolution HLA genotyping to study TCR occurrence patterns. Among 398 genotyped donors of the cohort, an average of around 220,000 unique TCR beta nucleotide sequences was sequenced per donor, of which about 19% were non-productive. HLA typing included class I and class II loci at four-digit resolution. A separate validation cohort of over a hundred different subjects was used in addition to the roughly 700-subject first cohort. The genetic ancestry cluster associated with self-reported Caucasian donors included 81% of the approximately 430 genotyped donors. An earlier analysis of around 580 of the donors used high-throughput TCR beta sequencing to judge whether each TCR beta V gene segment behaved as functional or pseudogenic. A handful of DR-DQ haplotypes were treated as single units for association and clustering because of strong linkage in the cohort. All discovery cohort repertoires had been generated using a single sequencing platform. A later genetic analysis used genome-wide SNP genotypes for about three fifths of the 666 donors, treating that subset as a discovery cohort.

V is cut back by 0 bases and J by 4 bases, with 2 bases in the junction unmatched. Based on the germline V gene, the CDR1 and CDR2 sequences are MNHEY and SVGAGI. There are 15 amino acids in the CDR3, from cysteine to phenylalanine inclusive. Left in the record is the CDR3 DNA by itself, 45 bases read in frame from the first base. The research as a whole found: An association between a missense DCLRE1C variant and V-gene and J-gene trimming of TCR beta chains was found in a later genetic analysis and replicated in an independent cohort. Because HLA typing was missing for some donors at each locus, association tests included only the typed subset. According to a later analysis, parvovirus B19, influenza, CMV and Epstein-Barr virus appeared linked to several top co-occurrence clusters. The classifier was reported to diagnose cytomegalovirus status with high specificity and sensitivity in both the original and validation cohorts. In a later analysis, HLA-associated TCR beta chains showed more clonal expansion and lower generation probabilities than non-associated chains that were equally common. A further reported finding was that TCR beta sequences accurately predicted the HLA-A and HLA-B alleles for most subjects in the first cohort. A few of the identified cytomegalovirus-associated TCR beta chains were confirmed in vitro to be specific for cytomegalovirus antigens. A later analysis found that TCR association rates varied across HLA loci, with DRB1 alleles showing the most associated TCRs and HLA-C alleles the fewest. Because the 87-base-pair reads could not distinguish some IMGT-functional V segments, including TRBV6-2 and TRBV6-3, those segments were excluded. A later analysis found that most CMV-associated TCR beta chains appeared HLA-restricted, with HLA associations seemingly driven largely by CMV exposure. CMV serostatus was the only immune exposure information available for the cohort. An earlier analysis of approximately 590 of the donors showed that most TCR beta V segments appeared in productive rearrangements either about 90% or about 30% of the time, which broadly matched IMGT annotations. Correlated functional status among segregating V segments might be attributable to linkage disequilibrium, but an unknown experimental factor could not be ruled out. In the study, around 150 TCR beta chains were listed as associated with cytomegalovirus. A later analysis associated about 17,000 TCR beta sequences with specific HLA alleles at a false discovery rate of 0.05. Most TCR sequences were seen in very few donors, while some public TCRs were found in many individuals. The authors suggested that the approach could potentially be extended to other disease states and immunological phenotypes. Because counts were too low, roughly 16 rarely observed V segments, including chromosome 9 orphons, were excluded from the earlier analysis of roughly 580 of the donors. According to a later genetic analysis, donors in an Asian-associated ancestry cluster had fewer N-insertions in productive TCRs than the approximately 630-donor mean. A group of highly shared sequence variants was considered likely to be a technical artifact of the sequencing pipeline. When HLA alleles, especially DR and DQ, strongly co-occurred, TCR associations were difficult to assign to individual alleles. Roughly uniform sequencing depth across donors was assumed in presence/absence analyses, although this assumption may not hold. The cohort was sequenced for TCR beta chains only, and without alpha or paired-chain data the features that could be detected were limited.

The library was built by means of the immunoSEQ multiplex PCR assay. A mixture of 60 forward primers for TCR Vbeta segments and 13 reverse primers for TCR Jbeta segments was used in the multiplex PCR. The CDR3 region of rearranged TCR beta genes was amplified from genomic DNA with a multiplex PCR assay. Amplified TCR beta libraries were sequenced as 87-base-pair reads on the Illumina HiSeq System. The original methods were these. A later analysis counted about 80 million unique TCR beta chains across the 666 repertoires, and 10 million to 12 million of these chains were shared by at least two donors. A nearest-neighbor algorithm error-corrected the raw reads and collapsed the reads into unique sequences, merging closely related sequences to remove PCR and sequencing errors. To assign V, D and J gene segments, CDR3 sequences were aligned to IMGT reference sequences. For a sequence to be retained, a match of at least six nucleotides was required to both a V gene segment and a J gene segment. Rearrangements were classified as productive when the CDR3 lacked stop codons and remained in frame with V and J, and all other rearrangements were classified as non-productive. Following IMGT convention, CDR3 was defined as the stretch from the second conserved V-encoded cysteine up to the conserved J-encoded phenylalanine. The earlier analysis of some 580 of the donors excluded any sequence lacking an unambiguous match to a single V gene segment. An earlier analysis of 587 of the donors classified V segments as functional when productive rearrangements were above 56.7% and as segregating when the standard deviation between donors was above 5%. To diagnose cytomegalovirus status from the catalog of TCR beta chain sequences, a statistical classification framework was built. In a later analysis, V and J genes were assigned by comparing TCR nucleotide sequences against IMGT/GENE-DB human TR gene sequences. Using the TCRdist pipeline, a later analysis assigned CDR3 sequences along with most-parsimonious VDJ recombination scenarios. In a later analysis, every TCR beta chain was defined by the combination of its CDR3 amino acid sequence and its V-gene family, and reads without a unique V-gene family were dropped. In a later analysis, nearly 600 highly shared, low-generation-probability nucleotide sequences were removed to address suspected cross-contamination and a sequencing artifact. In a later analysis, a clonal expansion index for each public chain was calculated from normalized within-repertoire ranks of inferred template counts. In a later analysis, generation probabilities were computed using a VDJ recombination model fitted to out-of-frame rearrangements, and the results were checked against IGoR. In a later analysis, hypergeometric tests were used to score TCR-TCR, TCR-HLA and TCR-CMV co-occurrence, with a repertoire-size bias correction applied to TCR pairs. False discovery rates were estimated in a later analysis by permuting HLA or CMV assignments 20 times. In a later analysis, co-occurring TCRs were grouped using DBSCAN, and TCRdist sequence similarity was added for clustering within HLA-allele-positive subsets. Repertoires with fewer than 30,000 or more than 120,000 public chains were left out of co-occurrence clustering, as were about 5 repertoires with anomalous nucleotide sharing. Drawn from immuneACCESS, this table holds only the in-frame rearrangements with V and J called that TCRdb kept. Clones are partly lost; checked studies trace under half to an unresolved V gene and leave the rest unexplained. The V and J calls and clone size were taken over from that table, and D and trimming were inferred from the DNA. This sample holds more than 90,000 clones; roughly 80% were observed only once. The ten largest clones capture 22% of the sample.

The cohort comprised hundreds of healthy bone marrow donors. At the time of sampling, all cohort members were nominally healthy, though unrecorded immune exposures were likely present. The donor tested CMV seropositive, placing the donor among the 289 seropositive members of the cohort. Each donor provided a peripheral blood sample, and peripheral blood mononuclear cells were used for TCR beta sequencing. The Qiagen DNeasy Blood Extraction Kit was used to extract genomic DNA from the blood cell samples. Sequencing was carried out using PBMCs. Recombination linked TRBV6-5 to TRBJ2-5; 10 bases in the middle match TRBD1. The source is a man aged 25-45 years in good health and CMV-seropositive. The nucleotide sequence reads TGTGCCAGCAGTTACTCGACAGGGGGCGCAGAGACCCAGTACTTC. The resulting protein is CASSYSTGGAETQYF.